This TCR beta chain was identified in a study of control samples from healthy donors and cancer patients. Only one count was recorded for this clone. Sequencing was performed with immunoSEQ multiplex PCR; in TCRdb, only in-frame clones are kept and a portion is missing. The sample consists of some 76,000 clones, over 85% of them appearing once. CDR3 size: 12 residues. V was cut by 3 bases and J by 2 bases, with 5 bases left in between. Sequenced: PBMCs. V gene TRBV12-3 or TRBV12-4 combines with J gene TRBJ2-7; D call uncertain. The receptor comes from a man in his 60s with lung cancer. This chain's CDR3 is CASSLSPYEQYF. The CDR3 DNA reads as TGTGCCAGCAGTTTGTCCCCCTACGAGCAGTACTTC.